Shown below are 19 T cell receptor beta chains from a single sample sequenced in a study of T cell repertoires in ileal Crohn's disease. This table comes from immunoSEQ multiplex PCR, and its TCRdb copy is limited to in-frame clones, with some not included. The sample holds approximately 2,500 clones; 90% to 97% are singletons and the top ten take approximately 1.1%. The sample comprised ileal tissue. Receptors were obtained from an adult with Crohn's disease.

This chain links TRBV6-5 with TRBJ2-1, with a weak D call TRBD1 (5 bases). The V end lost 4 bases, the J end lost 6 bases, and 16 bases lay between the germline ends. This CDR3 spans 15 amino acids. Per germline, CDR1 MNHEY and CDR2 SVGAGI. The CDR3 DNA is TGTGCCAGCAGTTTTCAGGGAATTCGGAGCAATGAGCAGTTCTTC. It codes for CASSFQGIRSNEQFF.

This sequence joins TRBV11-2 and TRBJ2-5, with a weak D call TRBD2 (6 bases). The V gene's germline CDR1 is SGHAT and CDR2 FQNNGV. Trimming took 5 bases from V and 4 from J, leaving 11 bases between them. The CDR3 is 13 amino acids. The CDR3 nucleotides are TGTGCCAGCAGCAGCGGGTGGCGAGAGACCCAGTACTTC. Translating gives CASSSGWRETQYF.

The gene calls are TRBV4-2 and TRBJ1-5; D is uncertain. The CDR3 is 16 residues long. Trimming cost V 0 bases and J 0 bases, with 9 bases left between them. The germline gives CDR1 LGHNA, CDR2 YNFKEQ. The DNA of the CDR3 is TGTGCCAGCAGCCAAGACACAGTCAATAGCAATCAGCCCCAGCATTTT. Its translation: CASSQDTVNSNQPQHF.

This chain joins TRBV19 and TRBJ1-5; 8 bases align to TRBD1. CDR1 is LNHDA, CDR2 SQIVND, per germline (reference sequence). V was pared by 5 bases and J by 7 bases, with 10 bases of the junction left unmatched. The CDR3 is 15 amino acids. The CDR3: CASSLGKQGDQPQHF. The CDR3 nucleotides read TGTGCCAGTAGTCTTGGGAAACAGGGGGACCAGCCCCAGCATTTT.

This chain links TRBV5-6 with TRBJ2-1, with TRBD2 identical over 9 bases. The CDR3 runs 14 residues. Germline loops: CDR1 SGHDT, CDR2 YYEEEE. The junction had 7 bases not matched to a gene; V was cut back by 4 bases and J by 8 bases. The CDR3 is CASSRIAGVDEQFF. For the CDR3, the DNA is TGTGCCAGCAGCAGGATAGCGGGGGTTGATGAGCAGTTCTTC.

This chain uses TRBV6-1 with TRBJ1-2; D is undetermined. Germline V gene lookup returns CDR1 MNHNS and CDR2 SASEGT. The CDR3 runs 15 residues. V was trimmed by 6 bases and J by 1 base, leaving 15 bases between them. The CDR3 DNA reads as TGTGCCAGCAGAACTCTGCACCAAAATAACTATGGCTACACCTTC. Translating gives CASRTLHQNNYGYTF.

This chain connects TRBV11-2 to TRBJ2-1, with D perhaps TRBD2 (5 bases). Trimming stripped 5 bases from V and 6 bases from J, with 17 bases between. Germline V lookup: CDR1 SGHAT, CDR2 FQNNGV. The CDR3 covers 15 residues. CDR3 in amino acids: CASSRTSFNVNEQFF. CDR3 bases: TGTGCCAGCAGCCGAACTAGTTTTAATGTCAATGAGCAGTTCTTC.

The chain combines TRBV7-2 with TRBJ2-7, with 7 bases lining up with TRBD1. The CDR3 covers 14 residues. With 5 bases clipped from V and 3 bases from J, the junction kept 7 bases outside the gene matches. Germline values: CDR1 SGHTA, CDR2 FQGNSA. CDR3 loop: CASSPRQGRYEQYF. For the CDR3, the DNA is TGTGCCAGCAGCCCGAGACAGGGACGCTACGAGCAGTACTTC.

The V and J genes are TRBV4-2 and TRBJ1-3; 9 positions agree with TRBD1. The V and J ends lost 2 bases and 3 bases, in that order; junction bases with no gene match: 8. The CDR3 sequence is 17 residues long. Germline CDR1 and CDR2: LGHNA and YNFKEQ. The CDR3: CASSQLQTGGSGNTIYF. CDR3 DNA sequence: TGTGCCAGCAGCCAACTTCAGACAGGGGGTAGTGGAAACACCATATATTTT.

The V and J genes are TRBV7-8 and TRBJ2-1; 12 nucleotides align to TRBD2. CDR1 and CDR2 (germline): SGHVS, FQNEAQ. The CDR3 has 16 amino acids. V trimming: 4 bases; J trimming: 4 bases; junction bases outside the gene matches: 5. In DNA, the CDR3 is TGTGCCAGCAGCTCGTCCGGGACTAGCGGGTACAATGAGCAGTTCTTC. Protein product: CASSSSGTSGYNEQFF.

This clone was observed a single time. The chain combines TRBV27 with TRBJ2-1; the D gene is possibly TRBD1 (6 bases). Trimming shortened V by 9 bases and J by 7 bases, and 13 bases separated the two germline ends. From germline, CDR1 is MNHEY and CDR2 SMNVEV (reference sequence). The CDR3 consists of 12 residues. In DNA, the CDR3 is TGTGCCAGTGTGACTACAGGGAATGAGCAGTTCTTC. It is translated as CASVTTGNEQFF.

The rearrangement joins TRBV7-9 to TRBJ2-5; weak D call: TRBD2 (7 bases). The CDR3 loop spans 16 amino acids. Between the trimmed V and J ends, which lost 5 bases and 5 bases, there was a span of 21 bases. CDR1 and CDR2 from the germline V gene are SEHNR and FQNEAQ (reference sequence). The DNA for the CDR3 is TGTGCCAGCAGCGATAGGGGGGGCGCGGGGTTGGAGACCCAGTACTTC. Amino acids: CASSDRGGAGLETQYF.

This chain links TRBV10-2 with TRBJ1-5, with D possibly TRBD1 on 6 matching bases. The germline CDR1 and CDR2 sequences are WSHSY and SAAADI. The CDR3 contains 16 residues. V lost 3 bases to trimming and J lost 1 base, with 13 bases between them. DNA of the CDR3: TGCGCCAGCAGTGAACGGGACAACCGAAGCAATCAGCCCCAGCATTTT. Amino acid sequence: CASSERDNRSNQPQHF.

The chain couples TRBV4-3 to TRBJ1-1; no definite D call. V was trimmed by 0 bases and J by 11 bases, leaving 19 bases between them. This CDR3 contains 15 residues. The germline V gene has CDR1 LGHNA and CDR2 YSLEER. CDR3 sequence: CASSQDPLGTGSAFF. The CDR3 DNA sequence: TGCGCCAGCAGCCAAGACCCTTTAGGCACGGGGTCGGCTTTCTTT.

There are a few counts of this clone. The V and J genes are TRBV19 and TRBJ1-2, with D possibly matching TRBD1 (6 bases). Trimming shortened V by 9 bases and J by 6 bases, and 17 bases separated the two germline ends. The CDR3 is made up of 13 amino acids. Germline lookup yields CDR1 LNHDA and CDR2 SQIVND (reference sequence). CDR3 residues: CASKRQAGDGYTF. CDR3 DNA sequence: TGTGCCAGCAAAAGGCAGGCAGGGGATGGCTACACCTTC.

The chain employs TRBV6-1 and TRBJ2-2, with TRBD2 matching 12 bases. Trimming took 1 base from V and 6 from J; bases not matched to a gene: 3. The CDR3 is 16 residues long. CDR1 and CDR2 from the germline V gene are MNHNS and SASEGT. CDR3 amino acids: CASSEEASGRAGELFF. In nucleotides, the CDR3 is TGTGCCAGCAGTGAAGAGGCTAGCGGGAGGGCCGGGGAGCTGTTTTTT.

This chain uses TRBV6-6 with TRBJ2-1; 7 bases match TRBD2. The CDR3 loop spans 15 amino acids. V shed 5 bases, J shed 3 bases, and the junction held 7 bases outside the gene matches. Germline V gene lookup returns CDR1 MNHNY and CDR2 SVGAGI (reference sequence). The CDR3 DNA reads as TGTGCCAGCAGTCGTAGACTAGCCGACTACAATGAGCAGTTCTTC. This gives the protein CASSRRLADYNEQFF.

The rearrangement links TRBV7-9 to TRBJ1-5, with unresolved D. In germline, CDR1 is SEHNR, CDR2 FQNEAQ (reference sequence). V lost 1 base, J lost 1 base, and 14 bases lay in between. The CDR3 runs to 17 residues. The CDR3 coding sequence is TGTGCCAGCAGCTTAGGTGCACGGGGAGCCAGCAATCAGCCCCAGCATTTT. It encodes CASSLGARGASNQPQHF. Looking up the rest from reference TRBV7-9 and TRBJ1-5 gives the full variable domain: DTGVSQNPRHKITKRGQNVTFRCDPISEHNRLYWYRQTLGQGPEFLTYFQNEAQLEKSRLLSDRFSAERPKGSFSTLEIQRTEQGDSAMYLCASSLGARGASNQPQHFGDGTRLSIL.

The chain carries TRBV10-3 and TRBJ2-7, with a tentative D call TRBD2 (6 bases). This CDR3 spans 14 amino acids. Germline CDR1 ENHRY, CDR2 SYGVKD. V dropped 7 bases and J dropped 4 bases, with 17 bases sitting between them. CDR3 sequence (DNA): TGTGCCATCAAGGAGGGGCCAGGGATGTACGAGCAGTACGTC. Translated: CAIKEGPGMYEQYV.